The source of this T cell receptor beta chain is a study of blood T cell repertoires in COVID-19 (dated by TCRdb to 2018 to 2020). Notes on the research overall: Collaborator samples came from the United States, Italy and Spain and covered acute and convalescent phases of COVID-19. Deeply sampled blood TCRbeta repertoires from subjects exposed to, actively infected with, or recovered from COVID-19 were included in the dataset. The material from the prospective study consisted of cDNA or gDNA derived from T cells, B-cell-depleted T cells, or PBMCs. Where available, HLA class I and class II types were obtained from metadata supplied by the sample provider rather than from assay-based typing. The repertoires were released in a freely available public database intended as a resource for research on the immune response to SARS-CoV-2. A de-identified subject ID, COVID-19 status, age in years and sex were almost always included in the sample metadata. The samples were drawn from two sources: the first 160 participants of the ongoing ImmuneRACE study, and 1,200 or so subjects contributed by 6 global collaborators.

The research as a whole found: Clinical and demographic metadata were provided uncurated, with the amount varying by source and participant.

Participants in the prospective study were enrolled through a virtual design, were aged roughly 18 to 95 years, and lived in roughly 24 United States geographic areas. In the prospective study, participants were assigned to cohorts based on the clinical history participants reported in a screening survey and a study questionnaire. Mobile phlebotomists in the prospective study collected whole blood, serum and a nasopharyngeal or oropharyngeal swab from every participant. Over an approximately 2-month period, participants in the prospective study had the option of providing additional blood draws and questionnaires. Before DNA extraction, prospective study blood samples were shipped either frozen or at room temperature. TCRbeta CDR3 regions were amplified from genomic DNA using the immunoSEQ Assay, a bias-controlled multiplex PCR. Concerning the study's data processing: Nucleated cell counts per sample were estimated from amplification of reference gene primers within the assay. Sequence reads were collapsed and filtered to measure the absolute abundance of every unique TCRbeta CDR3 rearrangement. For each sample, productive Simpson clonality was calculated by taking the square root of Simpson's diversity index across productive rearrangements. Held by TCRdb, this immuneACCESS table contains in-frame sequences only and omits some clones. Under half of the omission traces to an unresolved V gene where checked; the cause of the rest is unknown. The V and J calls and clone size were taken over from that table, and D and trimming were inferred from the DNA. The sample table holds around 340,000 clones, of which just over 85% were seen once. 4% to 5% of the sample is in the top ten clones.

Comments on this clone: Its antigen is still unknown. No base quality values were provided; no much bigger clone lies one nucleotide off.

V and J are trimmed by 7 bases and 4 bases, and the gene matches miss 18 bases of the junction. Counted from cysteine to phenylalanine, this CDR3 has 17 amino acids. Only CDR3 DNA remains: 51 bases, in frame from the first base. The germline V gene sets CDR1 to MGHDK and CDR2 to SYGVNS. This receptor was identified in a woman aged 35 to 49 with acute COVID-19. The sequencing sample was made of PBMCs or T cells enriched from blood (not recorded which). The V and J genes are TRBV25-1 and TRBJ1-2, with 7 bases in between that match TRBD1. The nucleotides are TGTGCCAGCACCTTCCAGGGGGGCACCCACGACCCCTATGGCTACACCTTC. This gives the protein CASTFQGGTHDPYGYTF.